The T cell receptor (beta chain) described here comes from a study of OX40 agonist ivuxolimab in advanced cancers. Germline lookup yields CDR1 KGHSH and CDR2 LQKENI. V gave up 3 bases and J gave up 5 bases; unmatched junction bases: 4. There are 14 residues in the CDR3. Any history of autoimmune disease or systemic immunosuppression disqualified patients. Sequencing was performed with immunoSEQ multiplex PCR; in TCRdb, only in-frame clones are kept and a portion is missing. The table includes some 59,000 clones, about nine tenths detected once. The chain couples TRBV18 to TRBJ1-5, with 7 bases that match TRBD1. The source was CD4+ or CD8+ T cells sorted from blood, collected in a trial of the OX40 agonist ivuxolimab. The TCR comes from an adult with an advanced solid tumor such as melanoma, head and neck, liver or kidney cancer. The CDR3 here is CASSPNQGDQPQHF. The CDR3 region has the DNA TGTGCCAGCTCACCTAACCAGGGGGATCAGCCCCAGCATTTT.